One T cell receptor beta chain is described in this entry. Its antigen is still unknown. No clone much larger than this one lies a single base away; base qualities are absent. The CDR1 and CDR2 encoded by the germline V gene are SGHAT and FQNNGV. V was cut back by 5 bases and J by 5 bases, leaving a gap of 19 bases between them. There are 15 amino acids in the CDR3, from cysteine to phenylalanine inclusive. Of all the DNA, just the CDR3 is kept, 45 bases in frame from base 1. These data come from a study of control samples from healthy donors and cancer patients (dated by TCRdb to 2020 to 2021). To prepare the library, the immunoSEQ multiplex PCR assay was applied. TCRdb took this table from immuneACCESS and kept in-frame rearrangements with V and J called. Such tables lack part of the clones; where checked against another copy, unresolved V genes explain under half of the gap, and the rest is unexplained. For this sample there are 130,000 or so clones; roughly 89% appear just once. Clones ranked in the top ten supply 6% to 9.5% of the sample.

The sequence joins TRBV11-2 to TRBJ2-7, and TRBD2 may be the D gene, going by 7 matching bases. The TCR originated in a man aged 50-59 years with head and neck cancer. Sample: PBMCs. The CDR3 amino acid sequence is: CASSGGGGARDEQYF. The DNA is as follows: TGTGCCAGCAGCGGGGGTGGGGGGGCGCGCGACGAGCAGTACTTC.